This paragraph reports one T cell receptor beta chain. What it binds is unknown. TCRbeta libraries were built with three rounds of nested PCR, modified from ARM-PCR. TCRdb reanalysed the multiplex PCR reads using MiXCR and keeps one entry per CDR3 protein. The sample lists about 200,000 distinct CDR3 sequences, 70% to 75% occurring once. This sample's RNA came from whole unsorted tissue. Between August and November 2014, newly diagnosed, chemotherapy-naive lung cancer patients underwent thoracic surgery in China. This record belongs to a study of tumor and adjacent non-tumor tissue in lung cancer. Points from the study as a whole: Patients with more diverse tumor TCRs had worse survival. Significantly higher TCR diversity was found in tumor than normal lung.

CDR3 size: 18 residues. V gave up 8 bases and J gave up 4 bases; unmatched junction bases: 18. Germline CDR1 is SGHAT and CDR2 is FQNNGV. This clonotype was sampled from a man aged 55 to 70 with non-small cell lung cancer. The J gene is TRBJ2-5, the V gene TRBV11-2; 11 bases agree with TRBD2. Sequenced material: lung tumor tissue. CDR3 sequence reads: CASGTRLAGSTIGETQYF. The CDR3 bases are TGTGCCAGCGGCACCCGACTAGCGGGGAGTACCATAGGAGAGACCCAGTACTTC.